This paragraph covers one T cell receptor beta chain sequence. What it binds is unknown. This entry is derived from a study of PD-1 blockade in classical Hodgkin lymphoma. Brentuximab vedotin exposure varied among the patients, all of whom had relapsed after autologous stem cell transplantation. The V gene lost 7 bases and the J gene lost 4 bases, with 12 bases spanning the gap. CDR1 and CDR2 from the germline V gene are SNHLY and FYNNEI. CDR3 length: 13 amino acids. Produced via immunoSEQ multiplex PCR; TCRdb's table is partial and in-frame only. The sample lists more than 30,000 clones; less than 85% were seen once. Overall study findings and caveats: Whoever responded completely had baseline diversity much like that seen in newly diagnosed patients. There remain no defined causes for the repertoire differences, which possibly reflect disease activity or prior therapy. Reported findings placed baseline TCR diversity lower in newly diagnosed patients (compared with healthy donors). Diversity in CD4+ TCRs, unlike that measured in CD8+ TCRs, had risen significantly by C4D1.

The input for sequencing was peripheral blood mononuclear cells (PBMCs), taken before the second cycle of nivolumab. The chain recombines TRBV2 with TRBJ2-3; possibly TRBD2 for D (7 bases). The clonotype was recovered from a human donor with classical Hodgkin lymphoma. The CDR3 loop reads CASTRGGSDTQYF. The CDR3 DNA sequence: TGTGCCAGCACCCGCGGGGGCTCAGATACGCAGTATTTT.